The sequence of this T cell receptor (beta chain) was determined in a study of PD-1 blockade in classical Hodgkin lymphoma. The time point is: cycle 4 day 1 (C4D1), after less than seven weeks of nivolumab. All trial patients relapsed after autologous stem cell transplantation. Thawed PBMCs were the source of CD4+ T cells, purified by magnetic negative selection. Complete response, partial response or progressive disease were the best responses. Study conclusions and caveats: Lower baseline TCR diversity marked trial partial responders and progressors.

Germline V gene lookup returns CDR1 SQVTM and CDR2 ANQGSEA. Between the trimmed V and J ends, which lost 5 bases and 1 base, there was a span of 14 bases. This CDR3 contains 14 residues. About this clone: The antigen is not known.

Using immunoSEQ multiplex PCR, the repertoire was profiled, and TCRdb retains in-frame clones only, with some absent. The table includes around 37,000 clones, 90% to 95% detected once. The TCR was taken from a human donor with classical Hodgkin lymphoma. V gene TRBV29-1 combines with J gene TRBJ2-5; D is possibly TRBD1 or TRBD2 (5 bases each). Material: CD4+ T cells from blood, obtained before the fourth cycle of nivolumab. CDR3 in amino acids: CSVRTKRSQETQYF. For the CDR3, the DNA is TGCAGCGTTAGGACAAAGCGGAGCCAAGAGACCCAGTACTTC.